What follows describes a single T cell receptor beta chain. TCRdb reprocessed the 5' RACE reads with MiXCR, giving one entry per CDR3 protein. The data hold just under 600,000 distinct CDR3 sequences, with approximately 12% observed a single time. CDR3 length equals 15 residues. V lost 5 bases, J lost 9 bases, and 20 bases lay in between. Germline CDR1 reads KGHSH; CDR2 reads LQKENI. This sample stems from a study of T cells after yellow fever vaccination. This TCR was sampled from a man in his thirties or forties who received the YFV17D yellow fever vaccine. The rearrangement links TRBV18 to TRBJ1-5, with D unclear. Source: PBMCs, taken on the day of the yellow fever booster vaccination. The CDR3 spells CASSSSTLETMPQHF. CDR3 nucleotide sequence: TGTGCCAGCTCATCGTCAACGCTAGAGACAATGCCCCAGCATTTT.